The rows below give T cell receptor beta chains drawn from one sample of a study of shared clonotypes between healthy human individuals. Profiling relied on immunoSEQ multiplex PCR, and the TCRdb table lists in-frame clones only, not all of them. The repertoire consists of around 2,000,000 clones, with roughly 96% occurring once and the leading ten covering more than 0.1%. The specimen sequenced was naive CD4+ T cells sorted from blood. These receptors all come from a man aged 18 to 30 in good health. The CDR3 runs from the conserved cysteine through the conserved F or W. A D gene is named only where the DNA matches it firmly. A clone size is listed for some rows: how often the clone was seen (once, few, many), or a class if it is expanded.

CDR3aa: CASKDGPLEPQHF
CDR3nt: TGTGCCAGCAAGGACGGCCCTTTAGAGCCCCAGCATTTT
d_gene: NA
j_gene: TRBJ1-5
v_gene: TRBV28
abundance: NA

CDR3aa: CSAKTSDRRGDDAEAFF
CDR3nt: TGCAGCGCCAAAACCTCGGACAGGCGAGGAGACGACGCTGAAGCTTTCTTT
d_gene: TRBD1
j_gene: TRBJ1-1
v_gene: TRBV29-1
abundance: NA

CDR3aa: CASSGTRLSTDTQYF
CDR3nt: TGTGCCAGCAGCGGGACTAGACTGAGCACAGATACGCAGTATTTT
d_gene: TRBD2
j_gene: TRBJ2-3
v_gene: TRBV7-9
abundance: NA

CDR3aa: CASAAGNLPLGNQPQHF
CDR3nt: TGTGCTAGTGCAGCGGGGAACCTTCCCCTGGGCAATCAGCCCCAGCATTTT
d_gene: NA
j_gene: TRBJ1-5
v_gene: TRBV12-5
abundance: once

CDR3aa: CASSYSDGYDSPLHF
CDR3nt: TGTGCCAGCAGTTACTCGGACGGGTATGATTCACCCCTCCACTTT
d_gene: NA
j_gene: TRBJ1-6
v_gene: TRBV6-5
abundance: NA

CDR3aa: CASSGAGRGETQYF
CDR3nt: TGTGCCAGCAGCGGTGCCGGCAGGGGAGAGACCCAGTACTTC
d_gene: NA
j_gene: TRBJ2-5
v_gene: TRBV9
abundance: NA

CDR3aa: CASRYQGGGGTDTQYF
CDR3nt: TGTGCCAGCAGGTATCAAGGAGGGGGAGGCACAGATACGCAGTATTTT
d_gene: NA
j_gene: TRBJ2-3
v_gene: TRBV27
abundance: NA

CDR3aa: CASSRDRGRDTQYF
CDR3nt: TGTGCCAGCAGCCGGGACAGGGGAAGAGATACGCAGTATTTT
d_gene: TRBD1
j_gene: TRBJ2-3
v_gene: TRBV7-3
abundance: NA

CDR3aa: CAISVGTGRSPLHF
CDR3nt: TGTGCCATCAGTGTGGGGACAGGAAGATCACCCCTCCACTTT
d_gene: TRBD1
j_gene: TRBJ1-6
v_gene: TRBV10-3
abundance: many

CDR3aa: CASSRGGTNEKLFF
CDR3nt: TGTGCCAGCAGTCGCGGGGGGACTAATGAAAAACTGTTTTTT
d_gene: NA
j_gene: TRBJ1-4
v_gene: TRBV6-5
abundance: NA

CDR3aa: CASSPTPGPSSGNTIYF
CDR3nt: TGTGCCAGCTCACCAACTCCCGGGCCCAGCTCTGGAAACACCATATATTTT
d_gene: NA
j_gene: TRBJ1-3
v_gene: TRBV18
abundance: NA

CDR3aa: CASSLPMGVQYF
CDR3nt: TGTGCCAGCAGTTTACCCATGGGAGTGCAGTACTTC
d_gene: NA
j_gene: TRBJ2-7
v_gene: TRBV27
abundance: NA

CDR3aa: CASRTGTESVLPQHF
CDR3nt: TGTGCCAGTAGGACCGGGACGGAGAGCGTGTTGCCCCAGCATTTT
d_gene: NA
j_gene: TRBJ1-5
v_gene: TRBV19
abundance: NA

CDR3aa: CASSLPPNTGELFF
CDR3nt: TGTGCCAGCAGCCTTCCTCCGAACACCGGGGAGCTGTTTTTT
d_gene: NA
j_gene: TRBJ2-2
v_gene: TRBV7-9
abundance: NA

CDR3aa: CASSPRDRGGSPLHF
CDR3nt: TGTGCCAGCAGCCCCCGTGACAGGGGTGGATCACCCCTCCACTTT
d_gene: TRBD1
j_gene: TRBJ1-6
v_gene: TRBV6-6
abundance: NA

CDR3aa: CASSPGRAGNEQFF
CDR3nt: TGCGCCAGCAGCCCAGGGCGTGCCGGCAATGAGCAGTTCTTC
d_gene: NA
j_gene: TRBJ2-1
v_gene: TRBV5-1
abundance: NA

CDR3aa: CASSGATGTNTGELFF
CDR3nt: TGTGCCAGCTCAGGGGCGACAGGGACGAACACCGGGGAGCTGTTTTTT
d_gene: TRBD1
j_gene: TRBJ2-2
v_gene: TRBV18
abundance: NA

CDR3aa: CASRQNQGKQETQYF
CDR3nt: TGTGCCAGTAGGCAGAACCAGGGAAAACAAGAGACCCAGTACTTC
d_gene: NA
j_gene: TRBJ2-5
v_gene: TRBV19
abundance: once

CDR3aa: CASSVNGGIAVQETQYF
CDR3nt: TGTGCCAGCAGTGTCAACGGGGGAATAGCGGTACAAGAGACCCAGTACTTC
d_gene: NA
j_gene: TRBJ2-5
v_gene: TRBV6-1
abundance: NA

CDR3aa: CASSTYKEGGELFF
CDR3nt: TGTGCCAGCAGCACCTACAAGGAAGGCGGGGAGCTGTTTTTT
d_gene: NA
j_gene: TRBJ2-2
v_gene: TRBV5-4
abundance: NA

CDR3aa: CASSPQGATIEQYF
CDR3nt: TGTGCCAGCTCACCACAGGGTGCTACGATCGAGCAGTACTTC
d_gene: NA
j_gene: TRBJ2-7
v_gene: TRBV18
abundance: NA

CDR3aa: CASSVVNVDTQYF
CDR3nt: TGTGCCAGCAGCGTAGTGAATGTAGATACGCAGTATTTT
d_gene: NA
j_gene: TRBJ2-3
v_gene: TRBV9
abundance: NA

CDR3aa: CASSSLPGRGYEQYF
CDR3nt: TGTGCCAGCAGTTCCCTACCGGGCAGAGGCTACGAGCAGTACTTC
d_gene: NA
j_gene: TRBJ2-7
v_gene: TRBV27
abundance: NA

CDR3aa: CAAGKGRAGTEAFF
CDR3nt: TGTGCCGCAGGAAAGGGTAGGGCTGGAACTGAAGCTTTCTTT
d_gene: NA
j_gene: TRBJ1-1
v_gene: TRBV6-1
abundance: NA

CDR3aa: CASSSQGGNTEAFF
CDR3nt: TGTGCCAGCAGTTCACAGGGGGGGAACACTGAAGCTTTCTTT
d_gene: TRBD1
j_gene: TRBJ1-1
v_gene: TRBV6-4
abundance: NA

CDR3aa: CASSVDRNSGNTIYF
CDR3nt: TGTGCCAGCAGTGTGGACAGAAACTCTGGAAACACCATATATTTT
d_gene: NA
j_gene: TRBJ1-3
v_gene: TRBV28
abundance: NA

CDR3aa: CASSNGREQYF
CDR3nt: TGTGCCAGCAGTAATGGACGCGAGCAGTACTTC
d_gene: NA
j_gene: TRBJ2-7
v_gene: TRBV6-5
abundance: NA

CDR3aa: CASSRTSGYNEQFF
CDR3nt: TGTGCCAGCAGTAGGACTAGTGGATACAATGAGCAGTTCTTC
d_gene: TRBD2
j_gene: TRBJ2-1
v_gene: TRBV6-4
abundance: NA

CDR3aa: CASSPIEGSPGTEAFF
CDR3nt: TGTGCCAGCTCACCAATAGAGGGGTCCCCCGGCACTGAAGCTTTCTTT
d_gene: NA
j_gene: TRBJ1-1
v_gene: TRBV18
abundance: NA

CDR3aa: CASSFGTSGNYEQYF
CDR3nt: TGTGCCAGCAGCTTTGGGACTAGCGGAAATTACGAGCAGTACTTC
d_gene: TRBD2
j_gene: TRBJ2-7
v_gene: TRBV7-2
abundance: NA

CDR3aa: CATEGRPLGNQPQHF
CDR3nt: TGTGCCACCGAAGGAAGGCCCTTAGGCAATCAGCCCCAGCATTTT
d_gene: NA
j_gene: TRBJ1-5
v_gene: TRBV19
abundance: NA

CDR3aa: CASRASTDSYEQYF
CDR3nt: TGCGCCAGCAGGGCCTCCACAGACTCCTACGAGCAGTACTTC
d_gene: NA
j_gene: TRBJ2-7
v_gene: TRBV5-1
abundance: NA

CDR3aa: CASSSGRTGRTGANVLTF
CDR3nt: TGTGCCAGCAGTTCGGGTCGGACAGGGAGGACTGGGGCCAACGTCCTGACTTTC
d_gene: TRBD1
j_gene: TRBJ2-6
v_gene: TRBV28
abundance: NA

CDR3aa: CASSDRGSYEQYF
CDR3nt: TGTGCCAGCAGTGATCGGGGTTCCTACGAGCAGTACTTC
d_gene: NA
j_gene: TRBJ2-7
v_gene: TRBV6-1
abundance: NA

CDR3aa: CASSIRTVDTGELFF
CDR3nt: TGTGCCAGCAGCATAAGGACAGTCGACACCGGGGAGCTGTTTTTT
d_gene: NA
j_gene: TRBJ2-2
v_gene: TRBV5-6
abundance: NA

CDR3aa: CASSWGLAGGTTDTQYF
CDR3nt: TGTGCCAGCAGCTGGGGACTAGCGGGAGGAACCACAGATACGCAGTATTTT
d_gene: TRBD2
j_gene: TRBJ2-3
v_gene: TRBV7-2
abundance: NA

CDR3aa: CAWTASSPLHF
CDR3nt: TGTGCCTGGACAGCTTCTTCACCCCTCCACTTT
d_gene: NA
j_gene: TRBJ1-6
v_gene: TRBV30
abundance: NA

CDR3aa: CASAVVTKPQAFF
CDR3nt: TGTGCCAGCGCCGTGGTAACTAAACCTCAGGCTTTCTTT
d_gene: NA
j_gene: TRBJ1-1
v_gene: TRBV28
abundance: NA

CDR3aa: CASSLGEFNTEAFF
CDR3nt: TGCGCCAGCAGCTTGGGGGAGTTTAACACTGAAGCTTTCTTT
d_gene: NA
j_gene: TRBJ1-1
v_gene: TRBV5-1
abundance: NA

CDR3aa: CAWSSTTSYEQYF
CDR3nt: TGTGCCTGGAGCAGTACAACCTCCTACGAGCAGTACTTC
d_gene: NA
j_gene: TRBJ2-7
v_gene: TRBV30
abundance: NA

CDR3aa: CASSLLGLAGTGELFF
CDR3nt: TGTGCCAGCAGCCTTCTCGGACTAGCGGGGACCGGGGAGCTGTTTTTT
d_gene: TRBD2
j_gene: TRBJ2-2
v_gene: TRBV7-3
abundance: NA

CDR3aa: CASRRGTSGPYEQYF
CDR3nt: TGCGCCAGCAGGCGAGGGACTAGCGGACCCTACGAGCAGTACTTC
d_gene: TRBD2
j_gene: TRBJ2-7
v_gene: TRBV4-1
abundance: NA

CDR3aa: CASSFDGGGYNEQFF
CDR3nt: TGTGCCAGCAGCTTTGATGGGGGTGGGTACAATGAGCAGTTCTTC
d_gene: NA
j_gene: TRBJ2-1
v_gene: TRBV7-2
abundance: NA

CDR3aa: CASAIGQTTHYEQYF
CDR3nt: TGTGCTAGCGCCATCGGGCAGACAACGCACTACGAGCAGTACTTC
d_gene: NA
j_gene: TRBJ2-7
v_gene: TRBV12-5
abundance: NA

CDR3aa: CASSPIDRQGGRHEQYF
CDR3nt: TGTGCCAGCAGCCCGATCGACAGACAGGGGGGTAGGCACGAGCAGTACTTC
d_gene: TRBD1
j_gene: TRBJ2-7
v_gene: TRBV5-6
abundance: NA

CDR3aa: CASRGRPSSGANVLTF
CDR3nt: TGTGCCAGCAGAGGACGACCCTCTTCTGGGGCCAACGTCCTGACTTTC
d_gene: NA
j_gene: TRBJ2-6
v_gene: TRBV11-2
abundance: NA

CDR3aa: CAWRIDRNYGYTF
CDR3nt: TGTGCCTGGAGGATCGACAGGAACTATGGCTACACCTTC
d_gene: NA
j_gene: TRBJ1-2
v_gene: TRBV30
abundance: NA

CDR3aa: CSVNLGTPYEQYF
CDR3nt: TGCAGCGTAAACCTCGGGACCCCCTACGAGCAGTACTTC
d_gene: NA
j_gene: TRBJ2-7
v_gene: TRBV29-1
abundance: NA

CDR3aa: CASSQNPGQGGSYGYTF
CDR3nt: TGTGCCAGCAGTCAGAACCCCGGACAGGGCGGGAGCTATGGCTACACCTTC
d_gene: TRBD1
j_gene: TRBJ1-2
v_gene: TRBV28
abundance: NA

CDR3aa: CASSQQGETSPLHF
CDR3nt: TGTGCCAGCAGCCAACAGGGTGAGACGTCACCCCTCCACTTT
d_gene: NA
j_gene: TRBJ1-6
v_gene: TRBV7-9
abundance: NA

CDR3aa: CASKDSGGTQYF
CDR3nt: TGTGCCAGCAAAGACAGCGGCGGTACGCAGTATTTT
d_gene: NA
j_gene: TRBJ2-3
v_gene: TRBV7-2
abundance: NA

CDR3aa: CAWTPGRIAWTQYF
CDR3nt: TGTGCCTGGACCCCGGGACGGATAGCCTGGACCCAGTACTTC
d_gene: NA
j_gene: TRBJ2-5
v_gene: TRBV30
abundance: NA

CDR3aa: CASSLATLNTEAFF
CDR3nt: TGTGCCAGCAGCTTGGCCACCTTGAACACTGAAGCTTTCTTT
d_gene: NA
j_gene: TRBJ1-1
v_gene: TRBV5-6
abundance: NA

CDR3aa: CASSVDRRGTGELFF
CDR3nt: TGTGCCAGCAGCGTAGACAGGAGAGGCACCGGGGAGCTGTTTTTT
d_gene: NA
j_gene: TRBJ2-2
v_gene: TRBV9
abundance: NA

CDR3aa: CASSERLSAGLLYNEQFF
CDR3nt: TGTGCCAGCAGTGAACGGCTGAGCGCAGGGCTCTTGTACAATGAGCAGTTCTTC
d_gene: NA
j_gene: TRBJ2-1
v_gene: TRBV6-1
abundance: NA

CDR3aa: CAWSVLAQPFSYEQYF
CDR3nt: TGTGCCTGGAGTGTACTGGCGCAGCCCTTTTCTTACGAGCAGTACTTC
d_gene: NA
j_gene: TRBJ2-7
v_gene: TRBV30
abundance: once

CDR3aa: CASSWGQGTVNTEAFF
CDR3nt: TGTGCCAGCAGCTGGGGACAGGGGACGGTGAACACTGAAGCTTTCTTT
d_gene: TRBD1
j_gene: TRBJ1-1
v_gene: TRBV5-4
abundance: NA

CDR3aa: CASGDRGYEQYF
CDR3nt: TGTGCCAGTGGAGACCGAGGCTACGAGCAGTACTTC
d_gene: NA
j_gene: TRBJ2-7
v_gene: TRBV6-6
abundance: NA

CDR3aa: CASSLEPVLNTEAFF
CDR3nt: TGTGCCAGCAGCTTAGAGCCAGTGCTGAACACTGAAGCTTTCTTT
d_gene: NA
j_gene: TRBJ1-1
v_gene: TRBV7-9
abundance: NA